Shown below are 21 T cell receptor beta chains from a single sample sequenced in a study of blood T cells in healthy people across ages. Together with a sample-barcoded 5' primer, a J-beta primer mix was included in a second PCR lasting roughly 7 to 11 cycles. TCRdb passed the 5' RACE reads through MiXCR, listing each CDR3 protein once. The sample carries 590,000 or so distinct CDR3 sequences, about 30% recorded once. The source material was blood. The receptors originated from a woman older than 75 in good health.

The J gene is TRBJ2-4, the V gene TRBV4-3; D is undetermined. The J call may not be correct, given that the DNA end is closer to TRBJ2-5. This CDR3 region has 16 residues. Germline V gene data show CDR1 as LGHNA and CDR2 as YSLEER. CDR3 protein: CASSQDRDTYQETQYF. CDR3 coding DNA: TGCGCCAGCAGCCAAGATCGAGACACCTATCAAGAGACCCAGTACTTC.

As to this clonotype: At one end the junction does not follow the germline gene, possibly because of a read error. This chain joins TRBV13 and TRBJ1-6; TRBD1 agrees at 8 bases. Germline assignment: CDR1 PRHDT and CDR2 FYEKMQ (reference sequence). This CDR3 is 15 amino acids long. The CDR3 DNA reads TGTGCCAGCAGACTGCAGGGGGCAGATAGGTCACCCCCCCACTTT. Translating gives CASRLQGADRSPPHF.

This clonotype has only a few counts. V and J are TRBV28 and TRBJ1-4; D perhaps matches TRBD1 (6 bases). This CDR3 is built from 14 residues. V shed 7 bases and J shed 5 bases, with 14 bases lying between them. CDR1 and CDR2 (germline): MDHEN, SYDVKM. The CDR3 sequence: CASTAGQWNEKLFF. The CDR3 region has the DNA TGTGCCAGCACAGCAGGACAGTGGAATGAAAAACTGTTTTTT. The full variable domain, rest sourced from reference TRBV28 and TRBJ1-4, is DVKVTQSSRYLVKRTGEKVFLECVQDMDHENMFWYRQDPGLGLRLIYFSYDVKMKEKGDIPEGYSVSREKKERFSLILESASTNQTSMYLCASTAGQWNEKLFFGSGTQLSVL.

The chain couples TRBV6-5 to TRBJ2-6; no reliable D call. The CDR3 spans 17 residues. The germline V gene has CDR1 MNHEY and CDR2 SVGAGI. V was cut by 0 bases and J by 0 bases, with 9 bases left in between. Written as DNA, the CDR3 is TGTGCCAGCAGTTACTCGAACACCTTCTCTGGGGCCAACGTCCTGACTTTC. It specifies CASSYSNTFSGANVLTF.

This clonotype was detected ten times or more. The chain uses TRBV5-1 and TRBJ1-1; D is possibly TRBD1 (5 bases). Trimming stripped 5 bases from V and 0 bases from J, with 8 bases between. The CDR3 runs to 13 residues. In germline, CDR1 is SGHRS, CDR2 YFSETQ. The CDR3 sequence: CASRRGVNTEAFF. The CDR3 DNA follows: TGCGCCAGCAGACGAGGGGTGAACACTGAAGCTTTCTTT.

This clonotype came up many times. The chain joins TRBV27 to TRBJ1-4, with D possibly being TRBD1 (5 bases). The CDR3 has 14 amino acids. Germline loops: CDR1 MNHEY, CDR2 SMNVEV (reference sequence). V shed 6 bases and J shed 7 bases, with 15 bases lying between them. The CDR3 DNA sequence: TGTGCCAGCAGCGTCGCGGGGCCGGGTGAAAAACTGTTTTTT. Translated: CASSVAGPGEKLFF.

V and J are TRBV20-1 and TRBJ2-1; D perhaps matches TRBD2 (6 bases). The CDR3 length is 15 residues. Trimming left V 7 bases short and J 5 bases short, with 21 bases between. Germline CDR1 DFQATT, CDR2 SNEGSKA (reference sequence). The CDR3 sequence is CSVPGGVADHNEQFF. The CDR3 DNA reads TGCAGTGTCCCGGGTGGGGTAGCGGACCACAATGAGCAGTTCTTC.

This clonotype was counted only a few times. The rearrangement joins TRBV5-5 to TRBJ1-1, with D possibly matching TRBD1 (5 bases). The CDR3 consists of 17 residues. The V end lost 4 bases, the J end lost 1 base, and 20 bases lay between the germline ends. Germline V gene sequence: CDR1 SGHKS, CDR2 YYEKEE (reference sequence). Here the CDR3 reads CASSPARGGRENTEAFF. DNA for the CDR3: TGTGCCAGCAGCCCCGCCCGGGGGGGTCGGGAGAACACTGAAGCTTTCTTT.

A remark on this clonotype: This may arise from a read error, as a much more abundant clone is one base away. The chain has TRBV20-1 and TRBJ2-5; the match to TRBD2 covers 11 bases. Looked up from germline, CDR1 is DFQATT and CDR2 is SNEGSKA (reference sequence). CDR3 length: 11 amino acids. The CDR3 region has the DNA TGCGGTGCTAGATCTGGGACTAGCGGAAACTTC. Translating it yields CGARSGTSGNF.

This clonotype was counted ten times or more. The CDR3 nucleotides are TGCGCCAGCAGCTTGTCCGCGGGGGGGTCCACAGATACGCAGTATTTT. Translated: CASSLSAGGSTDTQYF. This chain links TRBV5-1 with TRBJ2-3; 9 bases agree with TRBD2. V was pared by 1 base and J by 2 bases, with 5 bases of the junction left unmatched. Germline values: CDR1 SGHRS, CDR2 YFSETQ. The CDR3 consists of 16 residues.

The chain couples TRBV5-1 to TRBJ2-3; 7 nucleotides agree with TRBD2. Looked up from germline, CDR1 is SGHRS and CDR2 is YFSETQ. V lost 4 bases, J lost 1 base, and 15 bases stayed unmatched. The CDR3 loop spans 18 amino acids. CDR3 region: CASSGRTRLYSRTDTQYF. The CDR3 DNA follows: TGCGCCAGCAGCGGTAGGACTAGGCTATACAGTCGCACAGATACGCAGTATTTT.

The table lists this clonotype with many counts. This chain links TRBV29-1 with TRBJ1-1; TRBD1 might be the D (5 bases). Trimming pared 1 base from V and 5 bases from J, leaving 8 bases between. Germline V gene lookup returns CDR1 SQVTM and CDR2 ANQGSEA. The CDR3 length is 12 residues. The CDR3 bases are TGCAGCGTTGAAGCGGGGGGAACTGAAGCTTTCTTT. Amino acids: CSVEAGGTEAFF.

In the case of this clonotype: Sequence at one end of the junction differs from germline and may be a read error. This chain uses TRBV5-1 with TRBJ1-2, with a weak D call TRBD1 (6 bases). Germline V lookup: CDR1 SGHRS, CDR2 YFSETQ. This CDR3 contains 15 residues. CDR3: CASSLEGQLNYGCTF. As DNA, the CDR3 is TGCGCCAGCAGCTTGGAAGGACAGCTTAACTATGGCTGCACCTTC.

In its sample, this clonotype was seen many times. V gene TRBV20-1 combines with J gene TRBJ2-5; TRBD2 aligns across 12 bases. V trimming: 5 bases; J trimming: 2 bases; junction bases outside the gene matches: 15. CDR1 and CDR2 from the germline V gene are DFQATT and SNEGSKA (reference sequence). The CDR3 has 18 residues. The CDR3 sequence: CSAVNTPGLAGGQETQYF. The CDR3 nucleotides are TGCAGTGCTGTTAATACCCCGGGGCTAGCGGGGGGGCAAGAGACCCAGTACTTC.

The rearrangement uses TRBV18 and TRBJ1-1, with D possibly being TRBD1 (6 bases). Germline CDR1 KGHSH, CDR2 LQKENI. The CDR3 is made up of 16 amino acids. Trimming took 4 bases from V and 1 from J, leaving 16 bases between them. The CDR3 reads CASSLPFTGPNTEAFF. In DNA, the CDR3 is TGTGCCAGCTCACTACCCTTTACAGGGCCGAACACTGAAGCTTTCTTT. Full variable domain (rest looked up from reference TRBV18 and TRBJ1-1): NAGVMQNPRHLVRRRGQEARLRCSPMKGHSHVYWYRQLPEEGLKFMVYLQKENIIDESGMPKERFSAEFPKEGPSILRIQQVVRGDSAAYFCASSLPFTGPNTEAFFGQGTRLTVV.

This clonotype appeared a single time. The chain links TRBV20-1 to TRBJ1-6, with TRBD1 identical over 8 bases. CDR3 length: 14 residues. In germline, CDR1 is DFQATT, CDR2 SNEGSKA (reference sequence). V dropped 5 bases and J dropped 10; count of bases not matched to a gene: 10. This CDR3 reads CSAGGGTGMSPLHF. CDR3 bases: TGCAGTGCTGGCGGGGGGACAGGAATGTCACCCCTCCACTTT.

This clonotype was counted many times. The J gene is TRBJ2-4, the V gene TRBV3-1; TRBD2 is a possible D gene (6 bases). Trimming took 4 bases from V and 8 from J, leaving 6 bases between them. Germline V lookup: CDR1 LGHDT, CDR2 YNNKEL (reference sequence). The CDR3 is 11 amino acids. In DNA form, the CDR3 reads TGTGCCAGCAGCCGCGGGGACATTCAGTACTTC. The encoded protein is CASSRGDIQYF.

Of note for this clonotype: Possible read error: a much larger clone is one base away. The chain is built from TRBV20-1 and TRBJ1-2; D ambiguous. V was clipped by 0 bases and J by 4 bases, with 15 bases between them. The CDR3 length is 15 residues. Germline CDR1 DFQATT, CDR2 SNEGSKA (reference sequence). CDR3 loop: CSAREYSGVRYGYTF. The DNA of the CDR3 is TGCAGTGCTAGAGAGTACAGCGGTGTACGCTATGGCTACACCTTC.

V usage is TRBV20-1 and J usage is TRBJ1-4, with TRBD1 as a possible D gene (6 bases). V lost 4 bases and J 4 bases, leaving 16 bases between the germline ends. Germline V gene lookup returns CDR1 DFQATT and CDR2 SNEGSKA (reference sequence). This CDR3 is 15 amino acids long. CDR3 nucleotide sequence: TGCAGTGCTATACGGGACACCCACCTTAATGAAAAACTGTTTTTT. Translation gives CSAIRDTHLNEKLFF.

As to this clonotype: This sequence may be a read error, since a much larger clone differs from it by one base. The chain uses TRBV9 and TRBJ2-4; TRBD2 agrees at 7 bases. With 4 bases clipped from V and 13 bases from J, the junction kept 14 bases outside the gene matches. The CDR3 loop spans 14 amino acids. Germline V gene data show CDR1 as SGDLS and CDR2 as YYNGEE. This CDR3 reads CASSPSRVRGEQYF. The CDR3 nucleotides are TGTGCCAGCAGCCCAAGCAGGGTACGGGGGGAGCAGTACTTC.

This chain connects TRBV4-1 to TRBJ1-5, with D possibly TRBD1 on 5 matching bases. Germline loops: CDR1 MGHRA, CDR2 YSYEKL. The CDR3 runs to 16 residues. The V end lost 0 bases, the J end lost 1 base, and 10 bases lay between the germline ends. This CDR3 reads CASSQDGAGSNQPQHF. The CDR3 nucleotides read TGCGCCAGCAGCCAAGATGGGGCAGGGAGCAATCAGCCCCAGCATTTT.